This record looks at one TCR beta chain sequence and its context. The time point here: newly diagnosed GD, antithyroid drugs for less than 3 months. PBMC RNA served as the TCR library source. The CDR3 covers 14 residues. V lost 3 bases and J 5 bases, leaving 13 bases between the germline ends. CDR1 is SGHTA and CDR2 is FQGNSA in the germline V gene. Libraries of TCR beta came from iRepertoire HTBI primers plus Arm-PCR of CDR3 regions. In TCRdb, the multiplex PCR reads were re-called with MiXCR into one record per CDR3 protein. There are under 300,000 distinct CDR3 sequences in the sample; 15% to 20% occur only once, and approximately 24% lies in the top ten. These data are taken from a study of regulatory T cells in long-lasting Graves disease.

This sequence joins TRBV7-2 and TRBJ1-1; D may be TRBD1 (6 bases). Here the sequenced sample was peripheral blood mononuclear cells (PBMCs), taken at new diagnosis, from a patient treated with antithyroid drugs. The sequence was collected from a female donor with Graves disease. This CDR3 reads CASSLGGQGTEAFF. For the CDR3, the DNA is TGTGCCAGCAGCTTGGGGGGGCAGGGGACTGAAGCTTTCTTT.